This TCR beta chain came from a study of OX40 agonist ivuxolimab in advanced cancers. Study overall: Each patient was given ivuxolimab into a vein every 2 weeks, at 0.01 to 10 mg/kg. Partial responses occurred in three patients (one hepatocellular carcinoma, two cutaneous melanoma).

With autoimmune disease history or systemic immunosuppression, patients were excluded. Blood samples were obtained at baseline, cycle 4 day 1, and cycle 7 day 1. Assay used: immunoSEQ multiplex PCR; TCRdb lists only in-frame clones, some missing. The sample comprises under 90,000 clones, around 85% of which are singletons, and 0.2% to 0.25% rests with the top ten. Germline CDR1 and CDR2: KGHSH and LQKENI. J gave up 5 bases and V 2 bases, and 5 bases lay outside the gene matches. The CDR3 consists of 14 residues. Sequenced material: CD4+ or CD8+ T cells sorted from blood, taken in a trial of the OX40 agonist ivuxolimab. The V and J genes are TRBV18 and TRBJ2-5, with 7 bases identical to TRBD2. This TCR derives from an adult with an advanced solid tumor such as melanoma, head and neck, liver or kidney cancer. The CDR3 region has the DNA TGTGCCAGCTCACCAGATAGGGACTATGAGACCCAGTACTTC. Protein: CASSPDRDYETQYF.